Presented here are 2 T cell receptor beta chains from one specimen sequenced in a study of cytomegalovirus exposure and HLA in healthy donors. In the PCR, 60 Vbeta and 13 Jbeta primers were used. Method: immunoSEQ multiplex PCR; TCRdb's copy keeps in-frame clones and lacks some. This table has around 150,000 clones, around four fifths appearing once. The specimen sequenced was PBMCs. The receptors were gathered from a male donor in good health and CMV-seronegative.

In DNA, the CDR3 is TGTGCCAGCTCACCACCGTGGTGGGCAGGCTCTGGAAACACCATATATTTT. Protein sequence: CASSPPWWAGSGNTIYF. The rearrangement uses TRBV18 and TRBJ1-3; D is ambiguous. The CDR3 covers 17 residues. Trimming took 0 bases from V and 0 from J, leaving 12 bases between them. Germline V lookup: CDR1 KGHSH, CDR2 LQKENI.

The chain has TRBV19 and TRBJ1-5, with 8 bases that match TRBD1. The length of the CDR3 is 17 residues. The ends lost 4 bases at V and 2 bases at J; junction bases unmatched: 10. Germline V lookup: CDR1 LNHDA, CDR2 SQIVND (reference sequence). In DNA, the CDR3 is TGTGCCAGTAGTAGACCCCAGGGGGCGGAAGGCAATCAGCCCCAGCATTTT. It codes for CASSRPQGAEGNQPQHF.